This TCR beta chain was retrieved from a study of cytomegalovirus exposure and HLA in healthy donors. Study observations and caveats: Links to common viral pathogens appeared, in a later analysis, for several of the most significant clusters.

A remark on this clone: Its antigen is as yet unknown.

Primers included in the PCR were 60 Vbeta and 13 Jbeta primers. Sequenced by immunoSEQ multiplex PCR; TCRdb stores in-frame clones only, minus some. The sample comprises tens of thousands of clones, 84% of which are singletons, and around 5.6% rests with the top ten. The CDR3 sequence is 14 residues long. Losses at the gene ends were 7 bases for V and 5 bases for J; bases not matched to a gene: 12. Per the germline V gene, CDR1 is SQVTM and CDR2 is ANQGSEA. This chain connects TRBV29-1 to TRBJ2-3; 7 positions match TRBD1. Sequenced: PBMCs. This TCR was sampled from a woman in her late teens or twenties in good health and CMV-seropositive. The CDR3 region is CSADPGQFQDTQYF. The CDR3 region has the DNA TGCAGCGCCGACCCGGGACAGTTTCAAGATACGCAGTATTTT.